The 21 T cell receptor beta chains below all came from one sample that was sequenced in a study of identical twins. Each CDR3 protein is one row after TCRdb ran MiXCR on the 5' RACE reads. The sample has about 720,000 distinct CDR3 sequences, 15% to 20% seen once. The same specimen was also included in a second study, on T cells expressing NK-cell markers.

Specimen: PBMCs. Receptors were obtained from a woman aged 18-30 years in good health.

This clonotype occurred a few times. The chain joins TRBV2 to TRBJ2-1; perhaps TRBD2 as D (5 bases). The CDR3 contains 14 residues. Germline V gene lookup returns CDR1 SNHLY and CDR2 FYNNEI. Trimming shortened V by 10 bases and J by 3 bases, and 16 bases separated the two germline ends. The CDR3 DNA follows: TGTGCCACCAAGGACTTGACTAACTACAATGAGCAGTTCTTC. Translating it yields CATKDLTNYNEQFF.

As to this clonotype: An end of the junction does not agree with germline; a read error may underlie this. The CDR3: CASSQRSDYHEQFF. In DNA form, the CDR3 reads TGTGCCAGCAGCCAAAGGTCGGACTACCATGAGCAGTTCTTC. The rearrangement joins TRBV3-1 to TRBJ2-1; tentatively, D is TRBD2 (6 bases). Germline V gives CDR1 LGHDT, CDR2 YNNKEL (reference sequence). This CDR3 spans 14 amino acids.

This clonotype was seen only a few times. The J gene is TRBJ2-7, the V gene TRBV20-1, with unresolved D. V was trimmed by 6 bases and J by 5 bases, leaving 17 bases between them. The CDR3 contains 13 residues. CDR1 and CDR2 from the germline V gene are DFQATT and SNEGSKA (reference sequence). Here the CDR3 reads CSASKDDPHEQYF. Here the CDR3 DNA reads TGCAGTGCCTCCAAAGACGACCCCCACGAGCAGTACTTC.

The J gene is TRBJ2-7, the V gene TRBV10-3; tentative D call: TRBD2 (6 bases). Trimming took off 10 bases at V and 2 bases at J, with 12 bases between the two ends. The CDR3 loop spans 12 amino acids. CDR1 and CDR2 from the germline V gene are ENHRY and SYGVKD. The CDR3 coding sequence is TGTGCCACCCGGGACTCCCCCTACGAGCAGTACTTC. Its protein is CATRDSPYEQYF.

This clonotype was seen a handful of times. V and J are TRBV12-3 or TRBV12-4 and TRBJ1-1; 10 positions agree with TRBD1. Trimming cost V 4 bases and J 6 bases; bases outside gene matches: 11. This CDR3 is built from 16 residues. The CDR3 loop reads CASSYRDRGLRAEAFF. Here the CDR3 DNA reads TGTGCCAGCAGTTACCGGGACAGGGGATTGCGGGCTGAAGCTTTCTTT.

CDR3 sequence reads: CASSLFGGGGFSYEQYF. CDR3 nucleotide sequence: TGTGCCAGCAGCTTATTCGGTGGCGGCGGCTTTTCCTACGAGCAGTACTTC. The chain joins TRBV7-9 to TRBJ2-7; D gene ambiguous. CDR3 length: 17 residues. From germline, CDR1 is SEHNR and CDR2 FQNEAQ (reference sequence). Between the trimmed V and J ends, which lost 2 bases and 1 base, there was a span of 18 bases.

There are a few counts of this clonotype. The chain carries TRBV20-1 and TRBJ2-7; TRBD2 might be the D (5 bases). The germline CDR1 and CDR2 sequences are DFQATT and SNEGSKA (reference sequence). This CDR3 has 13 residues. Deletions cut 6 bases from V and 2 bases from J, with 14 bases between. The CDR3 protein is CSARPSGAYEQYF. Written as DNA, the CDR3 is TGCAGTGCCCGCCCGTCCGGGGCCTACGAGCAGTACTTC.

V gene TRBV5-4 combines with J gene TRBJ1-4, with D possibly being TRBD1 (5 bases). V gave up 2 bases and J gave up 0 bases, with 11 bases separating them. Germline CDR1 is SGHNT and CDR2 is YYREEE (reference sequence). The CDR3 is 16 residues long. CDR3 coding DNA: TGTGCCAGCAGCTTAAGAGGGGATGCAACTAATGAAAAACTGTTTTTT. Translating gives CASSLRGDATNEKLFF.

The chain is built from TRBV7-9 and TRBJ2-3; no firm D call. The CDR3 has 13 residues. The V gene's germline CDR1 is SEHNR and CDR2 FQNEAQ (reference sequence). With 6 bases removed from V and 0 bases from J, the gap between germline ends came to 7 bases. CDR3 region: CASRVWSTDTQYF. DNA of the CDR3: TGTGCCAGCAGGGTTTGGAGCACAGATACGCAGTATTTT.

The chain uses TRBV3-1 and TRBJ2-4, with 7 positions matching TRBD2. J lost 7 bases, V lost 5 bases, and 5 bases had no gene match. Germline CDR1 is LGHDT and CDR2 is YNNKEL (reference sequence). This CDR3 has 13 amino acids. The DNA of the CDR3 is TGTGCCAGCAGCAGGGCCGGGGGGAACATTCAGTACTTC. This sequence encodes CASSRAGGNIQYF.

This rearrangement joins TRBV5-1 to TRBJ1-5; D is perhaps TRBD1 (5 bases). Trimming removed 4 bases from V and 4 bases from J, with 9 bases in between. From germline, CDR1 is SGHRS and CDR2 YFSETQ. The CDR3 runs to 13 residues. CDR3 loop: CASSREGNQPQHF. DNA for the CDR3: TGCGCCAGCAGCCGAGAGGGGAATCAGCCCCAGCATTTT.

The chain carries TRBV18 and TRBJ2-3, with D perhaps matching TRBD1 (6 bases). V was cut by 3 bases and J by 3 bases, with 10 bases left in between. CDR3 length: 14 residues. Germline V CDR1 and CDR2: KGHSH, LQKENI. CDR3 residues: CASSPRTVTDTQYF. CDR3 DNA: TGTGCCAGCTCACCCAGGACAGTAACAGATACGCAGTATTTT.

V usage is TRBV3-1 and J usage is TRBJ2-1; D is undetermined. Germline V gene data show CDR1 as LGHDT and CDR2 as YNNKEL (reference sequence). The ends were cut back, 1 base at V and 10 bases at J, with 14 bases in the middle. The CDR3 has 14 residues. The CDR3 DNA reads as TGTGCCAGCAGCCAAGGCGGCGTAAGGTGGGAGCAGTTCTTC. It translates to CASSQGGVRWEQFF.

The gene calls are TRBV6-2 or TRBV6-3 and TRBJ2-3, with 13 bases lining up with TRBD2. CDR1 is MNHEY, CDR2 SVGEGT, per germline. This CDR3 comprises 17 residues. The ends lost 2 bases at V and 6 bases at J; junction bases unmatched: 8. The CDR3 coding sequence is TGTGCCAGCAGTTACGATGGACTAGCGGGAGAGTATGATACGCAGTATTTT. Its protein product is CASSYDGLAGEYDTQYF.

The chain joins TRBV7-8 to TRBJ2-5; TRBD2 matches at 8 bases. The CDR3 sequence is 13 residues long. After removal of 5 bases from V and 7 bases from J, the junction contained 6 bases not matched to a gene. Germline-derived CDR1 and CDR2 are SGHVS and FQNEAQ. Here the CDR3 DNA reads TGTGCCAGCAGCCCCCGGACTAGCCTGACCCAGTACTTC. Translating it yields CASSPRTSLTQYF.

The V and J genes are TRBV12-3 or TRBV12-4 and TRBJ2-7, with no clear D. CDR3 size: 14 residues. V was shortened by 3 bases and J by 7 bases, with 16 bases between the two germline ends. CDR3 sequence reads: CASSLGYGDGEQYF. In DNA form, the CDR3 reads TGTGCCAGCAGTTTGGGGTATGGGGATGGGGAGCAGTACTTC.

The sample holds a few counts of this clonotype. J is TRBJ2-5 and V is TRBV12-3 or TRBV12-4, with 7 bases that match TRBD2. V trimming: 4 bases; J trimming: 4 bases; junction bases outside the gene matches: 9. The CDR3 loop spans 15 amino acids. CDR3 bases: TGTGCCAGCAGTTCCCCCGGGGGGAGGGGAGAGACCCAGTACTTC. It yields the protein CASSSPGGRGETQYF.

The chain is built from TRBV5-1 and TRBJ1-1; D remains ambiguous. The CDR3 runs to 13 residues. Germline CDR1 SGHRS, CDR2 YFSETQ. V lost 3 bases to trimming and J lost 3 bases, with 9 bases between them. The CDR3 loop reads CASSSRLDTEAFF. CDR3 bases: TGCGCCAGCAGCTCGAGGTTGGACACTGAAGCTTTCTTT.

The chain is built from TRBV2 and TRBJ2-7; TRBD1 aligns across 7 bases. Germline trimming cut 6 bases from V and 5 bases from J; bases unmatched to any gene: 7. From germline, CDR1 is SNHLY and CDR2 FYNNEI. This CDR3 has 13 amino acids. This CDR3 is CASRSTGAHEQYF. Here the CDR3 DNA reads TGTGCCAGCAGGAGCACAGGGGCCCACGAGCAGTACTTC.

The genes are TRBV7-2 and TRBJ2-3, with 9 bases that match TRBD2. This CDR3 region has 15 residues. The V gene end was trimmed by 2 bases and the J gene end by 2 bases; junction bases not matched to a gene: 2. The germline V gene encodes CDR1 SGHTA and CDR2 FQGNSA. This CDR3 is CASSLTSGYTDTQYF. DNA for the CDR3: TGTGCCAGCAGCTTAACTAGCGGGTACACAGATACGCAGTATTTT.

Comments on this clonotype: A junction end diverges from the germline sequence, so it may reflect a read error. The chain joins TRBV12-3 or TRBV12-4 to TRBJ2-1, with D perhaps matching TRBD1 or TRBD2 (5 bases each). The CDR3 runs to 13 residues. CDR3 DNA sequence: TGTGCCAGCAGTCTAGCTGTTGGGGGTCGGCGGTTCTTC. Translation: CASSLAVGGRRFF.